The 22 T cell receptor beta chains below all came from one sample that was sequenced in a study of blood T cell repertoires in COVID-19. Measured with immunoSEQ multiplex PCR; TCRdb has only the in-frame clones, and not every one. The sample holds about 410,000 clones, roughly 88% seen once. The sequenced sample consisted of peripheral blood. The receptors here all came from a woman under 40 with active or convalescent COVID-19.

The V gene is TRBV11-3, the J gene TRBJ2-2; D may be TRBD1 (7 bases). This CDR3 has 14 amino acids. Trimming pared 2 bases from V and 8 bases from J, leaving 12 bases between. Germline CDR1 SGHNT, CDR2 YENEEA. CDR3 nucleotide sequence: TGTGCCAGCAGCTTAACAGGGGCGGGAGGGGAGCTGTTTTTT. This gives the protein CASSLTGAGGELFF. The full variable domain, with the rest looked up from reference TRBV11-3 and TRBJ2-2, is EAGVVQSPRYKIIEKKQPVAFWCNPISGHNTLYWYLQNLGQGPELLIRYENEEAVDDSQLPKDRFSAERLKGVDSTLKIQPAELGDSAVYLCASSLTGAGGELFFGEGSRLTVL.

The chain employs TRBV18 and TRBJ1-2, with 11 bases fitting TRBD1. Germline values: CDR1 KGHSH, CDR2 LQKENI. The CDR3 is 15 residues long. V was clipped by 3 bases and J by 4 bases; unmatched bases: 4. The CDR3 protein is CASSPGQGASYGYTF. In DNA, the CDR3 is TGTGCCAGCTCACCCGGACAGGGGGCTTCCTATGGCTACACCTTC. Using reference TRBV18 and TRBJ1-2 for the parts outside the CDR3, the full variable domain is NAGVMQNPRHLVRRRGQEARLRCSPMKGHSHVYWYRQLPEEGLKFMVYLQKENIIDESGMPKERFSAEFPKEGPSILRIQQVVRGDSAAYFCASSPGQGASYGYTFGSGTRLTVV.

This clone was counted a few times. The CDR3 loop is CACYQTGENTEAFF. The CDR3 DNA reads TGTGCCTGCTACCAGACAGGGGAGAACACTGAAGCTTTCTTT. The chain joins TRBV6-5 to TRBJ1-1, with 8 bases lining up with TRBD1. Trimming removed 11 bases from V and 1 base from J; junction bases left unmatched: 9. The V gene's germline CDR1 is MNHEY and CDR2 SVGAGI. The CDR3 is 14 amino acids.

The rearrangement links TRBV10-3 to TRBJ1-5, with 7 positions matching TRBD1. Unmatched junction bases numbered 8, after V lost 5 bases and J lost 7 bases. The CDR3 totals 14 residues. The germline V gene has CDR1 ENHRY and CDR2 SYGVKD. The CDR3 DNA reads TGTGCCATCAGTAGCGGACAGGCCCTACAGCCCCAGCATTTT. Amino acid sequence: CAISSGQALQPQHF.

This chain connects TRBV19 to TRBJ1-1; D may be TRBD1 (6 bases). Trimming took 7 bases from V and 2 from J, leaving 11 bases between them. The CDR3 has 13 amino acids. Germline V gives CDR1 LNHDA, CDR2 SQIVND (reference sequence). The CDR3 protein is CASTPQGNTEAFF. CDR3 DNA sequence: TGTGCCAGTACCCCACAGGGTAACACTGAAGCTTTCTTT.

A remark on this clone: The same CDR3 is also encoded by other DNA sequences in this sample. The CDR3 bases are TGTGCCAGCAGCCCCGGGTACGAGCAGTACTTC. It yields the protein CASSPGYEQYF. The chain has TRBV14 and TRBJ2-7; D unresolved. The CDR3 totals 11 residues. Germline V lookup: CDR1 SGHDN, CDR2 FVKESK. V was shortened by 4 bases and J by 4 bases, with 5 bases between the two germline ends. The complete variable domain, with remaining parts taken from reference TRBV14 and TRBJ2-7, reads EAGVTQFPSHSVIEKGQTVTLRCDPISGHDNLYWYRRVMGKEIKFLLHFVKESKQDESGMPNNRFLAERTGGTYSTLKVQPAELEDSGVYFCASSPGYEQYFGPGTRLTVT.

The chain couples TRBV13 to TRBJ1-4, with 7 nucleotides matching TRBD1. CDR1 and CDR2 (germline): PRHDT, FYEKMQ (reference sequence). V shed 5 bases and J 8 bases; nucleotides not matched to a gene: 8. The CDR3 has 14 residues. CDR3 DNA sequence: TGTGCCAGCAGCATCCGACAGGGAGGCGAAAAACTGTTTTTT. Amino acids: CASSIRQGGEKLFF.

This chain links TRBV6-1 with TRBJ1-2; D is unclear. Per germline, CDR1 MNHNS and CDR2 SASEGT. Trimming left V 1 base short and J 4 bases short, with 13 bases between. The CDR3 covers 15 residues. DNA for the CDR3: TGTGCCAGCAGTGAAGACAGTCACTTCCTCTATGGCTACACCTTC. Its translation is CASSEDSHFLYGYTF.

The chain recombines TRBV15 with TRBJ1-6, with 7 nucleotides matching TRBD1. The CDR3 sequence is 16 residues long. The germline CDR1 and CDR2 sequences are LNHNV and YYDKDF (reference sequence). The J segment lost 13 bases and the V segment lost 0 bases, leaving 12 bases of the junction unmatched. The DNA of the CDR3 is TGTGCCACCAGCAGAGAGGTTGGGCAGGGGGGTAACCCCCTCCACTTT. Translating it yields CATSREVGQGGNPLHF.

CDR3 loop: CASSMASNQGADTEAFF. As DNA, the CDR3 is TGTGCCAGTAGTATGGCGTCCAACCAGGGGGCTGACACTGAAGCTTTCTTT. V gene TRBV19 combines with J gene TRBJ1-1; 8 positions match TRBD1. J was trimmed by 3 bases and V by 3 bases; bases with no gene match: 12. Germline values: CDR1 LNHDA, CDR2 SQIVND (reference sequence). The CDR3 consists of 17 residues.

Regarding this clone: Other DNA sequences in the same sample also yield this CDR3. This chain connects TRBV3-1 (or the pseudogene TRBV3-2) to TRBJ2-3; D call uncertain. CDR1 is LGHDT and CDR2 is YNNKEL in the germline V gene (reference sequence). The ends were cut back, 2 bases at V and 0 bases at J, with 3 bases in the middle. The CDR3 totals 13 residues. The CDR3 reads CASSQYSTDTQYF. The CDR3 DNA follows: TGTGCCAGCAGCCAATATAGCACAGATACGCAGTATTTT.

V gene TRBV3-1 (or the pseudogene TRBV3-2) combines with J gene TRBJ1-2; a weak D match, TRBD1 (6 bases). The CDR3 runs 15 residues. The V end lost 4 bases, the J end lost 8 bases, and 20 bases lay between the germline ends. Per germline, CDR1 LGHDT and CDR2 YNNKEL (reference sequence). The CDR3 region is CASSLIMGAGGGYTF. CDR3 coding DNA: TGTGCCAGCAGCCTAATCATGGGAGCTGGGGGCGGCTACACCTTC.

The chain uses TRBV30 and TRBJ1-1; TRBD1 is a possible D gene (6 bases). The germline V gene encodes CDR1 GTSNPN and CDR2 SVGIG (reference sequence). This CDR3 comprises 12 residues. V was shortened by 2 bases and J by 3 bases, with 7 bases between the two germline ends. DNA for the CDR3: TGTGCCTGGAGTACAGGGTACACTGAAGCTTTCTTT. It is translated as CAWSTGYTEAFF.

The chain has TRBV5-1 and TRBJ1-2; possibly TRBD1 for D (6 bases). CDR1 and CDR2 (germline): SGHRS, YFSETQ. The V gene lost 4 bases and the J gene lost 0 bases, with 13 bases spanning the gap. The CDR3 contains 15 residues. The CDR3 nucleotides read TGCGCCAGCAGCCCCAGTGGGACACCTAACTATGGCTACACCTTC. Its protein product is CASSPSGTPNYGYTF. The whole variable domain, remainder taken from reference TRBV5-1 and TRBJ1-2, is KAGVTQTPRYLIKTRGQQVTLSCSPISGHRSVSWYQQTPGQGLQFLFEYFSETQRNKGNFPGRFSGRQFSNSRSEMNVSTLELGDSALYLCASSPSGTPNYGYTFGSGTRLTVV.

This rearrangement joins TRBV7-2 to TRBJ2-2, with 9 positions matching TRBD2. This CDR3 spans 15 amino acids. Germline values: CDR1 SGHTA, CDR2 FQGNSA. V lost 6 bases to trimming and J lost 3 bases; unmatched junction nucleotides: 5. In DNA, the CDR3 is TGTGCCAGCAGTAGCGGGAGTAGGTACACCGGGGAGCTGTTTTTT. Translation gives CASSSGSRYTGELFF.

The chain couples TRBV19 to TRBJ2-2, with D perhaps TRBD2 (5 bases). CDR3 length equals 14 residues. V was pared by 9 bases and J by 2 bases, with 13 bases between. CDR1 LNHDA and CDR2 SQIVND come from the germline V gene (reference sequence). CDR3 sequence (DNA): TGTGCCAGCCGGGGAGCAGTCAACACCGGGGAGCTGTTTTTT. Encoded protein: CASRGAVNTGELFF.

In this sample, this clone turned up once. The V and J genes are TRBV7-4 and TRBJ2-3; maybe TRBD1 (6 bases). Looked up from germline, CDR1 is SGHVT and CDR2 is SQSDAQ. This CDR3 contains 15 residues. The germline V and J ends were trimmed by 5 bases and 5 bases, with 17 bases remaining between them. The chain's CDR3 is CASSLDWGRGDTQYF. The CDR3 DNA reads TGTGCCAGCAGCCTGGATTGGGGGCGAGGAGATACGCAGTATTTT. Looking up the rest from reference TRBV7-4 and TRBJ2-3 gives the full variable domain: GAGVSQSPRYKVAKRGRDVALRCDSISGHVTLYWYRQTLGQGSEVLTYSQSDAQRDKSGRPSGRFSAERPERSVSTLKIQRTEQGDSAVYLCASSLDWGRGDTQYFGPGTRLTVL.

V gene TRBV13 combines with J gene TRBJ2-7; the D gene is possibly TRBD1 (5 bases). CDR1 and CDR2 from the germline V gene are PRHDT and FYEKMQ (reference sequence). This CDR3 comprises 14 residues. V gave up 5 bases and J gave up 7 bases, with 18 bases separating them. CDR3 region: CASSAPGEGVEQYF. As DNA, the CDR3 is TGTGCCAGCAGCGCTCCTGGGGAAGGGGTAGAGCAGTACTTC.

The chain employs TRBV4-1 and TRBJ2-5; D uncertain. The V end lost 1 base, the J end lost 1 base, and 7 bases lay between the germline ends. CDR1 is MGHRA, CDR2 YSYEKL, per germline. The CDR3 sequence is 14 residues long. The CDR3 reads CASSQVASQETQYF. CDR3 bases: TGCGCCAGCAGCCAAGTCGCTAGCCAAGAGACCCAGTACTTC.

The CDR3 coding sequence is TGTGCCAGCAGCGGAATGACAGGGCTGATATTGGTCTATGGCTACACCTTC. This sequence encodes CASSGMTGLILVYGYTF. The J gene is TRBJ1-2, the V gene TRBV7-2; 7 nucleotides match TRBD1. The V segment lost 5 bases and the J segment 4 bases; nucleotides outside the gene matches: 16. The length of the CDR3 is 17 residues. Germline V gene sequence: CDR1 SGHTA, CDR2 FQGNSA.

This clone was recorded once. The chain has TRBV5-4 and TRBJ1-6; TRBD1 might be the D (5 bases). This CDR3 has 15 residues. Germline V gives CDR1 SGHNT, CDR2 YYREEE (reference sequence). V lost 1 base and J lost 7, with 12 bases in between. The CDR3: CASSLSWTPNSPLHF. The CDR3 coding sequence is TGTGCCAGCAGCTTGAGTTGGACACCCAATTCACCCCTCCACTTT.

The CDR3 DNA sequence: TGTGCCAGCAGCGTAGGGGACACCGATCAGCCCCAGCATTTT. Encoded protein: CASSVGDTDQPQHF. The chain has TRBV9 and TRBJ1-5, with a weak D call TRBD1 (6 bases). V gave up 0 bases and J gave up 5 bases, with 9 bases separating them. Germline assignment: CDR1 SGDLS and CDR2 YYNGEE. The CDR3 has 14 residues.